Sequencing of this T cell receptor (beta chain) was carried out in a study of shared clonotypes between healthy human individuals. Overall study findings and caveats: Inspection by rarefaction showed sorted-subset sequencing to be incomplete despite large depth.

Using immunoSEQ multiplex PCR, the repertoire was profiled, and TCRdb retains in-frame clones only, with some absent. The sample has roughly 700,000 clones, around 67% seen once; the top ten hold about 1.8%. Comment on this clone: Its antigen is undetermined.

The material sequenced was memory CD4+ T cells sorted from blood. Subset indicated: CD45RA-negative fraction. The sequence came from a woman aged 25 to 45 in good health.

The CDR3 DNA reads TGTGCCAGCAGCTTAGATCCGGGGCGAGATACGCAGTATTTT. Residues: CASSLDPGRDTQYF. This chain links TRBV7-9 with TRBJ2-3; D tentatively fits TRBD1 or TRBD2 (5 bases each). Germline V CDR1 and CDR2: SEHNR, FQNEAQ (reference sequence). The CDR3 is made up of 14 amino acids. The V end was cut by 1 base, the J end by 5 bases, with 10 bases between.